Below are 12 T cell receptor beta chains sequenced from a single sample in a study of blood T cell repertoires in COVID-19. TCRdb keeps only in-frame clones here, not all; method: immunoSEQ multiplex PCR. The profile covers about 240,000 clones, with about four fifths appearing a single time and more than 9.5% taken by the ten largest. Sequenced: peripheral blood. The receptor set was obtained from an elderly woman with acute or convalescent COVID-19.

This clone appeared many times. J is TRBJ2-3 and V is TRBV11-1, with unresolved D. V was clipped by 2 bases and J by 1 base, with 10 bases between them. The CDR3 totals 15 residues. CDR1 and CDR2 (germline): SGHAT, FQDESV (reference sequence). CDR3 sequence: CASSLRAGRTDTQYF. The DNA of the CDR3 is TGTGCCAGCAGCTTAAGAGCTGGTCGCACAGATACGCAGTATTTT. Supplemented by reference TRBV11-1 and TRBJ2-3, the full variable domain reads EAEVAQSPRYKITEKSQAVAFWCDPISGHATLYWYRQILGQGPELLVQFQDESVVDDSQLPKDRFSAERLKGVDSTLKIQPAELGDSAMYLCASSLRAGRTDTQYFGPGTRLTVL.

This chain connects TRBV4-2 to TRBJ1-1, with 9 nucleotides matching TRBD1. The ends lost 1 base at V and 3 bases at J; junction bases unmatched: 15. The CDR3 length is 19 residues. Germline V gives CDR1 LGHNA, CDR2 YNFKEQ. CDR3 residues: CASSQGVRNRGPGDTEAFF. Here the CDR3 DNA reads TGTGCCAGCAGCCAAGGAGTCAGAAACAGGGGGCCGGGGGACACTGAAGCTTTCTTT.

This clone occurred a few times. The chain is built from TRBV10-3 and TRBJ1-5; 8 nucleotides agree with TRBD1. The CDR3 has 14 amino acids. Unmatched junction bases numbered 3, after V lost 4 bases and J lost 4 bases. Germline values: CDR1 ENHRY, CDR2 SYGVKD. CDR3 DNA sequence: TGTGCCATCAGTGGGGACAGGAGAAATCAGCCCCAGCATTTT. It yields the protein CAISGDRRNQPQHF.

CDR3 nucleotide sequence: TGTGCCAGCAGCCAAGATCACGGGTGGCGTGGCGGAAGCAATCAGCCCCAGCATTTT. Its translation: CASSQDHGWRGGSNQPQHF. This rearrangement joins TRBV4-2 to TRBJ1-5, with D unresolved. Looked up from germline, CDR1 is LGHNA and CDR2 is YNFKEQ. The CDR3 length is 19 residues. The V gene lost 0 bases and the J gene lost 1 base, with 19 bases spanning the gap.

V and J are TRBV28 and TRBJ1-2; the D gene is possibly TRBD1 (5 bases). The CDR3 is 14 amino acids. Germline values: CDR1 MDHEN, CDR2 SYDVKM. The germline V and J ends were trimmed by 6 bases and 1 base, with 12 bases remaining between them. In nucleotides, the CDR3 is TGTGCCAGCAGGAAGAAGGGACTTAACTATGGCTACACCTTC. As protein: CASRKKGLNYGYTF.

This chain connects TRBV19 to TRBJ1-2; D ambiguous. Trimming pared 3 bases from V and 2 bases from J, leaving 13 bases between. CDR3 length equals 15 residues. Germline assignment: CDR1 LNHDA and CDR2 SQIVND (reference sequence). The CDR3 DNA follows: TGTGCCAGTAGTATCTTTTCCGGGTCCAACTATGGCTACACCTTC. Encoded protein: CASSIFSGSNYGYTF.

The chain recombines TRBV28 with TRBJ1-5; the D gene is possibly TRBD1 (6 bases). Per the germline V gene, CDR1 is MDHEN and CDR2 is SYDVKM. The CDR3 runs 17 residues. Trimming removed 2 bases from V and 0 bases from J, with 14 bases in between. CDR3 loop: CASSLTDRPLSNQPQHF. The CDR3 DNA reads TGTGCCAGCAGTTTAACCGACAGGCCACTTAGCAATCAGCCCCAGCATTTT.

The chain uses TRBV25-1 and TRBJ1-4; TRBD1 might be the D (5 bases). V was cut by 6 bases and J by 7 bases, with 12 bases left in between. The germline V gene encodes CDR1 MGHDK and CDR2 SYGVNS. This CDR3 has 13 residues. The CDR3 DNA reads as TGTGCCAGCAGCGACAGTGTTTCTGAAAAACTGTTTTTT. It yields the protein CASSDSVSEKLFF.

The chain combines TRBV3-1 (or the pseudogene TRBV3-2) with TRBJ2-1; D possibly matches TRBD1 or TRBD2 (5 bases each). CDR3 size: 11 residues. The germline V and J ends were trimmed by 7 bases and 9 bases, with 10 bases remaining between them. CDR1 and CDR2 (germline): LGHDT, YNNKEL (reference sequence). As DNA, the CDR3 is TGTGCCAGCAACCAGGGAGCTGAGCAGTTCTTC. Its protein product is CASNQGAEQFF.

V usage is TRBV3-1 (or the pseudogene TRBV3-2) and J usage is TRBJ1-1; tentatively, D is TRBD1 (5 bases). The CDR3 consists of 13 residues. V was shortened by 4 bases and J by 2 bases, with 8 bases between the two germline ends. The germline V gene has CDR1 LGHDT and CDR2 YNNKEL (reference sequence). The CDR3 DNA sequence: TGTGCCAGCAGCCCGACAGCCAACACTGAAGCTTTCTTT. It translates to CASSPTANTEAFF.

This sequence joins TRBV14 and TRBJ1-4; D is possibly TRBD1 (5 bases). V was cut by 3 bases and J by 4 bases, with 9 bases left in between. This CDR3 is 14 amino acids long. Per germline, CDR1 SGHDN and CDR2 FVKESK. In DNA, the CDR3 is TGTGCCAGCAGCCAGTACGGGGGTAATGAAAAACTGTTTTTT. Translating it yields CASSQYGGNEKLFF.

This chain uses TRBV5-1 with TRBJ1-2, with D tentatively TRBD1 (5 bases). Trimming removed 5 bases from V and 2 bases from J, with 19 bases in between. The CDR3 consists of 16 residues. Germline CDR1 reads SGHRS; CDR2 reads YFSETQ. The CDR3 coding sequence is TGCGCCAGCAGTCTGGCCCCCCAGGGTGGAAACTATGGCTACACCTTC. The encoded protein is CASSLAPQGGNYGYTF.